These 21 T cell receptor beta chains came from one sample sequenced in a study of CD8+ T cells in alopecia areata. As the sequencing template, cDNA was produced by extracting RNA and reverse transcribing it. This table comes from immunoSEQ multiplex PCR, and its TCRdb copy is limited to in-frame clones, with some not included. Here the sample spans some 180,000 clones, 50% to 70% being singletons. Sequencing used CD4+ T cells sorted from blood, obtained at week 0. The receptors were sampled from a human donor with alopecia areata.

This rearrangement joins TRBV29-1 to TRBJ2-2; 9 nucleotides agree with TRBD2. CDR3 length equals 14 residues. Trimming cost V 3 bases and J 4 bases; bases outside gene matches: 3. Germline CDR1 is SQVTM and CDR2 is ANQGSEA. CDR3 protein: CSVDPAGGTGELFF. The CDR3 DNA reads TGCAGCGTTGATCCAGCGGGGGGCACCGGGGAGCTGTTTTTT.

This clone turned up a few times. The rearrangement links TRBV19 to TRBJ2-5; D call uncertain. Germline lookup yields CDR1 LNHDA and CDR2 SQIVND (reference sequence). This CDR3 comprises 13 residues. Trimming stripped 5 bases from V and 7 bases from J, with 14 bases between. The CDR3 region is CASSRQDVATQYF. The CDR3 region has the DNA TGTGCCAGTAGTCGGCAGGACGTGGCGACCCAGTACTTC.

In its sample, this clone was seen a few times. CDR3 loop: CASSWDRGDGYTF. The CDR3 coding sequence is TGCGCCAGCAGCTGGGACAGGGGCGATGGCTACACCTTC. This chain uses TRBV5-1 with TRBJ1-2, with 10 bases fitting TRBD1. In germline, CDR1 is SGHRS, CDR2 YFSETQ. Trimming cost V 3 bases and J 6 bases; bases outside gene matches: 2. CDR3 length: 13 residues.

The chain employs TRBV6-5 and TRBJ1-1, with a tentative D call TRBD1 (5 bases). With 3 bases removed from V and 4 bases from J, the gap between germline ends came to 9 bases. The length of the CDR3 is 13 residues. The V gene's germline CDR1 is MNHEY and CDR2 SVGAGI. In DNA, the CDR3 is TGTGCCAGCAGTTATAACAGGATCACTGAAGCTTTCTTT. Translating gives CASSYNRITEAFF.

The V gene is TRBV28, the J gene TRBJ2-5; no firm D call. Germline assignment: CDR1 MDHEN and CDR2 SYDVKM. The CDR3 runs to 11 residues. V was trimmed by 6 bases and J by 2 bases, leaving 4 bases between them. The CDR3 spells CASSQQETQYF. Here the CDR3 DNA reads TGTGCCAGCAGCCAACAAGAGACCCAGTACTTC.

This clone was picked up one time. The chain carries TRBV9 and TRBJ2-4; the D gene is possibly TRBD1 (6 bases). The ends were cut back, 3 bases at V and 0 bases at J, with 13 bases in the middle. The CDR3 runs 16 residues. CDR1 SGDLS and CDR2 YYNGEE come from the germline V gene. CDR3 sequence reads: CASSADSTLAKNIQYF. The DNA of the CDR3 is TGTGCCAGCAGCGCGGACAGCACCTTAGCCAAAAACATTCAGTACTTC.

The chain recombines TRBV30 with TRBJ2-1; D is undetermined. The V end was cut by 2 bases, the J end by 6 bases, with 5 bases between. Germline values: CDR1 GTSNPN, CDR2 SVGIG (reference sequence). This CDR3 has 11 amino acids. The CDR3 nucleotides read TGTGCCTGGAGTTCGATCAATGAGCAGTTCTTC. This encodes CAWSSINEQFF.

V usage is TRBV30 and J usage is TRBJ1-1, with 7 bases aligning to TRBD1. This CDR3 comprises 13 residues. With V trimmed by 8 bases and J by 1 base, 7 bases remained unmatched. From germline, CDR1 is GTSNPN and CDR2 SVGIG (reference sequence). CDR3 in DNA: TGTGCCGCCCAGGGACAGCCGAACACTGAAGCTTTCTTT. Its protein product is CAAQGQPNTEAFF.

The J gene is TRBJ2-5, the V gene TRBV29-1; perhaps TRBD1 as D (5 bases). CDR1 and CDR2 (germline): SQVTM, ANQGSEA. The germline V and J ends were trimmed by 5 bases and 2 bases, with 9 bases remaining between them. The CDR3 covers 12 residues. CDR3 in amino acids: CSVTTAQETQYF. CDR3 nucleotide sequence: TGCAGCGTTACGACAGCTCAAGAGACCCAGTACTTC.

V gene TRBV29-1 combines with J gene TRBJ1-1; TRBD1 aligns across 9 bases. Germline lookup yields CDR1 SQVTM and CDR2 ANQGSEA. The CDR3 contains 15 residues. V lost 6 bases, J lost 1 base, and 9 bases stayed unmatched. For the CDR3, the DNA is TGCAGCGTACCCGCTCCGGGACAGGGGAACACTGAAGCTTTCTTT. It codes for CSVPAPGQGNTEAFF.

This rearrangement joins TRBV9 to TRBJ2-7; TRBD1 matches 8 bases. CDR1 SGDLS and CDR2 YYNGEE come from the germline V gene. Trimming cost V 0 bases and J 6 bases; bases outside gene matches: 11. CDR3 size: 16 residues. Written as DNA, the CDR3 is TGTGCCAGCAGCGTAGCGGGACAGGTTATCGGTGGCGAGCAGTACTTC. This translates into CASSVAGQVIGGEQYF.

This clone was detected only once. The V and J genes are TRBV30 and TRBJ1-2, with D perhaps TRBD1 (5 bases). This CDR3 spans 11 amino acids. The ends were cut back, 6 bases at V and 6 bases at J, with 11 bases in the middle. CDR1 GTSNPN and CDR2 SVGIG come from the germline V gene (reference sequence). For the CDR3, the DNA is TGTGCCTGCGAAAAGGGGAATGGCTACACCTTC. It codes for CACEKGNGYTF.

The sample holds a few counts of this clone. The V call is TRBV4-3, the J call TRBJ2-5; unclear D gene. The CDR3 covers 14 residues. CDR1 is LGHNA and CDR2 is YSLEER in the germline V gene. The V gene lost 1 base and the J gene lost 7 bases, with 13 bases spanning the gap. The CDR3 loop is CASSQGPAIGTQYF. The CDR3 bases are TGCGCCAGCAGCCAAGGCCCGGCTATCGGGACCCAGTACTTC.

This clone was counted a few times. V gene TRBV29-1 combines with J gene TRBJ2-7; D gene uncertain. Germline V gene data show CDR1 as SQVTM and CDR2 as ANQGSEA. CDR3 length: 13 amino acids. The V gene lost 0 bases and the J gene lost 4 bases, with 10 bases spanning the gap. The CDR3 bases are TGCAGCGTTGAAGATCGGGTCGCGTACGAGCAGTACTTC. It encodes CSVEDRVAYEQYF.

This chain connects TRBV11-2 to TRBJ2-3; 7 nucleotides match TRBD2. V trimming: 3 bases; J trimming: 1 base; junction bases outside the gene matches: 4. CDR1 and CDR2 from the germline V gene are SGHAT and FQNNGV. This CDR3 is built from 15 residues. This CDR3 reads CASSFLAGGTDTQYF. As DNA, the CDR3 is TGTGCCAGCAGCTTCCTTGCGGGGGGCACAGATACGCAGTATTTT.

This clone was observed a few times. This chain connects TRBV5-1 to TRBJ2-1; D is possibly TRBD1 (6 bases). Trimming took off 4 bases at V and 1 base at J, with 12 bases between the two ends. This CDR3 has 15 residues. Germline values: CDR1 SGHRS, CDR2 YFSETQ. CDR3 DNA sequence: TGCGCCAGCAGCCGCAGGGGCCCATCCTACAATGAGCAGTTCTTC. Translating it yields CASSRRGPSYNEQFF.

The rearrangement uses TRBV19 and TRBJ2-3; maybe TRBD1 (5 bases). There are 12 residues in the CDR3. The germline V and J ends were trimmed by 7 bases and 2 bases, with 7 bases remaining between them. Per the germline V gene, CDR1 is LNHDA and CDR2 is SQIVND (reference sequence). This chain's CDR3 is CASKGNTDTQYF. In nucleotides, the CDR3 is TGTGCCAGTAAGGGGAACACAGATACGCAGTATTTT.

The chain links TRBV18 to TRBJ1-1; TRBD1 is a possible D gene (6 bases). The CDR3 sequence is 15 residues long. Germline-derived CDR1 and CDR2 are KGHSH and LQKENI. V was clipped by 1 base and J by 0 bases, with 9 bases between them. The CDR3 reads CASSPRGAMNTEAFF. CDR3 DNA sequence: TGTGCCAGCTCACCACGGGGGGCTATGAACACTGAAGCTTTCTTT.

The rearrangement joins TRBV5-5 to TRBJ1-1; weak D call: TRBD1 (6 bases). Germline assignment: CDR1 SGHKS and CDR2 YYEKEE (reference sequence). The CDR3 extends over 13 amino acids. V was pared by 1 base and J by 6 bases, with 10 bases between. The chain's CDR3 is CASSLTGLPEAFF. DNA of the CDR3: TGTGCCAGCAGCTTGACAGGGCTCCCTGAAGCTTTCTTT.

The rearrangement uses TRBV5-6 and TRBJ1-1; a possible D gene is TRBD1 (6 bases). Germline values: CDR1 SGHDT, CDR2 YYEEEE. The CDR3 runs to 14 residues. V lost 4 bases to trimming and J lost 2 bases, with 12 bases between them. CDR3 in amino acids: CASSLDRLNTEAFF. In DNA form, the CDR3 reads TGTGCCAGCAGCCTGGACAGACTTAACACTGAAGCTTTCTTT.

The gene calls are TRBV6-5 and TRBJ1-2; 11 nucleotides match TRBD1. The germline CDR1 and CDR2 sequences are MNHEY and SVGAGI. After removal of 2 bases from V and 5 bases from J, the junction contained 7 bases not matched to a gene. The CDR3 consists of 16 residues. The CDR3 bases are TGTGCCAGCAGTTACGGGGACAGGGGGGACCATTATGGCTACACCTTC. This gives the protein CASSYGDRGDHYGYTF.